The source of this T cell receptor beta chain is a study of regulatory T cells in long-lasting Graves disease. Study background: Persistent Graves' disease meant over 5 years of antithyroid drugs with positive TSH receptor antibodies. Overall study findings and caveats: Newly diagnosed disease favored TRBV20-1 and TRBJ2-1 over persistent disease. Newly diagnosed Graves' patients exceeded persistent ones in TCR diversity.

The V and J ends lost 6 bases and 3 bases, in that order; junction bases with no gene match: 7. The CDR3 totals 15 residues. Sequencing libraries for TCR beta were prepared with iRepertoire HTBI primers and Arm-PCR of CDR3 regions. TCRdb reprocessed the multiplex PCR reads with MiXCR, giving one entry per CDR3 protein. The repertoire holds 700,000 or so distinct CDR3 sequences, with approximately 31% as singletons. This clonotype was observed many times. What it binds is unknown. This sample's time point: persistent/refractory GD, antithyroid drugs over 5 years with positive TRAb. PBMCs were the source of the RNA used for TCR sequencing.

The sequencing here drew on peripheral blood mononuclear cells (PBMCs), taken when the disease was refractory, from a patient treated with antithyroid drugs. The receptor was isolated from a female donor with Graves disease. The chain combines TRBV12-3 or TRBV12-4 with TRBJ1-5; TRBD1 matches 8 bases. DNA of the CDR3: TGTGCCAGCAGAAAGACAGGGGAAAACAATCAGCCCCAGCATTTT. Translated, it gives CASRKTGENNQPQHF.